This T cell receptor beta chain derives from a study of blood T cell repertoires in COVID-19. Study context: There were acute and convalescent COVID-19 samples, and they came from the United States, Italy and Spain.

Trimming pared 4 bases from V and 1 base from J, leaving 20 bases between. The germline V gene has CDR1 SGHDN and CDR2 FVKESK. The length of the CDR3 is 17 residues. Sequencing used immunoSEQ multiplex PCR; TCRdb keeps in-frame clones, though not all of them. The sample includes 150,000 to 200,000 clones, roughly 80% of them seen just once. Sequencing was carried out using peripheral blood. The gene calls are TRBV14 and TRBJ2-7, with a possible D match to TRBD1 (6 bases). The receptor comes from a man aged 18-30 years with active or convalescent COVID-19. CDR3 sequence: CASSLKIGDTLSYEQYF. As DNA, the CDR3 is TGTGCCAGCAGCCTAAAGATAGGGGACACCCTATCCTACGAGCAGTACTTC.